The text below deals with one TCR beta chain. This clonotype was seen ten or more times. The clone's antigen remains unknown. No base quality values were provided; no much bigger clone lies one nucleotide off. These data originate in a study of T cells after yellow fever vaccination (dated 2019 in TCRdb). Looking at the study overall: The SMART-Seq v4 Ultra Low Input RNA kit was used to prepare libraries from fractions with low cell numbers. Bulk TCR alpha and beta repertoires were sequenced longitudinally to track T-cell clones before and after primary and booster YFV17D yellow fever vaccination. Two healthy male donors, one aged 18 to 30 and one aged 30 to 40 years, made up the cohort. Blood samples were taken at several timepoints before and after primary and secondary immunization, and bulk PBMC replicates and cell subsets were isolated. The investigation overall reported the following: Computational filtering was required because FACS-sorted repertoires could contain abundant contaminating clonotypes from the bulk population. Most clones expanded after primary vaccination were re-detected after the booster (around 96% of CD4 and about nine tenths of CD8), suggesting broad memory maintenance. The secondary T-cell response was weaker than the primary response but faster, peaking on day 5 instead of day 15. A small share of clonotypes occurred in both CD4 and CD8 compartments, likely arising from convergent recombination. Only two donors were included in the study, so the extent to which the findings can be generalized is limited.

Sequencer: Illumina NovaSeq 6000. TCR cDNA was synthesized by 5'RACE template switching, through which a universal primer site and unique molecular identifiers were introduced. Priming of cDNA synthesis was performed from both the TCR alpha and TCR beta constant segments. Two PCR steps were used to amplify libraries, with sample barcodes and sequencing adapters being added in the second step. Sequencing of libraries was done on Illumina HiSeq 2500 (2x100 bp) or NovaSeq (2x150 bp). On the study's bioinformatics: MIGEC was used to demultiplex reads and collapse the reads into UMI consensus sequences, and MiXCR was used for V(D)J alignment. Using edgeR on replicate PBMC samples, clonotypes were called vaccine-responding if FDR was below 0.01 and the log2 fold change was above 5 up to day 15. Each bulk clonotype was labeled CD4 or CD8 based on which sequenced repertoire, CD4 or CD8, contained the clonotype at higher abundance. The public reads were quality trimmed at Q25 with fastp and then assembled into clones with MiXCR by TCRdb, keeping productive beta chains. Rows merge per CDR3 protein into single entries with the most common DNA and genes. TCRdb, rather than the study authors, made the V and J calls. The sample table records about 320,000 distinct CDR3 sequences; 3.5% to 4.5% of these occur just once. Roughly a fifth of the sample is in the top ten clones.

As encoded in the germline V gene, CDR1 is SQVTM while CDR2 is ANQGSEA. The junction shows trimming of 6 bases on V and 5 bases on J, plus 19 bases between the germline ends. Measured from the cysteine to the phenylalanine, the CDR3 is 14 residues long. CDR3 DNA only is kept here, 42 bases in frame from base 1. According to the study, the label for this sample's treatment or condition signals: live attenuated yellow fever vaccine strain. Two biological replicates of bulk PBMCs were collected at each blood-draw timepoint. A standard Ficoll-Paque protocol was used to isolate PBMCs from peripheral blood. TriZol was used to extract RNA from bulk PBMCs, from CD4 and CD8 fractions, and from dextramer-positive and dextramer-negative fractions.

This receptor was taken from a young man who received the YFV17D yellow fever vaccine. Sequenced here: PBMCs, sampled 15 days after the yellow fever booster vaccination. Recombination joined TRBV29-1 with TRBJ2-5; tentative D gene TRBD1, with 8 bases matching. The DNA sequence reads TGCAGCGTCGTACAGGGGGGGATGGGCGAGACCCAGTACTTC. Translated, this is CSVVQGGMGETQYF.